Listed here are 27 T cell receptor beta chains from one sample, sequenced in a study of blood T cell repertoires in COVID-19. Clones were read by immunoSEQ multiplex PCR, and TCRdb kept only the in-frame ones, dropping some. The data hold 250,000 to 350,000 clones, with around 91% observed a single time. Source material: peripheral blood. The receptors here all came from a woman aged 55 to 70 with acute or convalescent COVID-19.

The J gene is TRBJ1-1, the V gene TRBV9; 8 bases align to TRBD1. After removal of 3 bases from V and 4 bases from J, the junction contained 8 bases not matched to a gene. CDR1 SGDLS and CDR2 YYNGEE come from the germline V gene. The CDR3 has 15 amino acids. Here the CDR3 DNA reads TGTGCCAGCAGCGGGACGACAGGGGCGGGCACTGAAGCTTTCTTT. Translated: CASSGTTGAGTEAFF.

The genes are TRBV14 and TRBJ2-7; D is possibly TRBD1 (6 bases). From germline, CDR1 is SGHDN and CDR2 FVKESK. The CDR3 contains 14 residues. Trimming cost V 1 base and J 6 bases, with 13 bases left between them. The CDR3 DNA sequence: TGTGCCAGCAGCCAAGTGGGGGCGAAAAGCGAGCAGTACTTC. The encoded protein is CASSQVGAKSEQYF.

As to this clone: At one of its ends the junction is not consistent with the germline gene, which may arise from a read error. This chain uses TRBV25-1 with TRBJ1-2; D not certain. The CDR3 has 15 residues. The V gene's germline CDR1 is MGHDK and CDR2 SYGVNS. CDR3: CASSEMRAGSGLYAF. In DNA, the CDR3 is TGTGCCAGCAGTGAAATGAGGGCGGGTTCCGGATTGTATGCCTTC.

Concerning this clone itself: Germline is not matched at one junction end, which may reflect a read error. This same CDR3 is encoded by further DNA sequences in the sample. The CDR3 DNA is TGTGCCAGTAGTATAGATCATCAGGGGGACACCGAAGCTTTCTTT. Its protein is CASSIDHQGDTEAFF. This chain joins TRBV19 and TRBJ1-1; TRBD1 matches at 7 bases. Germline V gene data show CDR1 as LNHDA and CDR2 as SQIVND (reference sequence). The CDR3 covers 15 residues.

The rearrangement joins TRBV5-1 to TRBJ1-1; tentatively, D is TRBD1 (6 bases). The germline CDR1 and CDR2 sequences are SGHRS and YFSETQ. V lost 3 bases to trimming and J lost 4 bases, with 16 bases between them. The CDR3 runs to 15 residues. CDR3 sequence: CASSSYTGMGTEAFF. The DNA of the CDR3 is TGCGCCAGCAGCTCCTATACAGGGATGGGCACTGAAGCTTTCTTT.

Worth noting for this clone: This sample also contains other DNA sequences that code for the same CDR3. This chain joins TRBV19 and TRBJ1-5; 8 bases match TRBD1. V lost 5 bases and J lost 5; bases outside the gene matches: 5. The CDR3 contains 14 residues. Germline CDR1 is LNHDA and CDR2 is SQIVND (reference sequence). CDR3 in DNA: TGTGCCAGTAGTGCAGGACAGGGCGATCAGCCCCAGCATTTT. It encodes CASSAGQGDQPQHF.

This clone has just a few counts. This rearrangement joins TRBV28 to TRBJ1-2; D is perhaps TRBD1 (6 bases). The germline V gene encodes CDR1 MDHEN and CDR2 SYDVKM. This CDR3 comprises 13 residues. Trimming took off 6 bases at V and 5 bases at J, with 13 bases between the two ends. The CDR3 DNA reads TGTGCCAGCAGATCCGGGACATCATATGGCTACACCTTC. Translation: CASRSGTSYGYTF.

The chain recombines TRBV9 with TRBJ1-4; D is possibly TRBD1 (5 bases). The V end lost 2 bases, the J end lost 3 bases, and 11 bases lay between the germline ends. This CDR3 comprises 15 residues. CDR1 SGDLS and CDR2 YYNGEE come from the germline V gene. In nucleotides, the CDR3 is TGTGCCAGCAGCGTCCAGGGTGCGGCTAATGAAAAACTGTTTTTT. It is translated as CASSVQGAANEKLFF.

This chain connects TRBV21-1 to TRBJ2-7; TRBD1 reflects the table's D call only, with no check against the DNA. TRBV21-1 is a documented pseudogene. The CDR3 has 14 residues. Written as DNA, the CDR3 is TGTGCCAGCAGCGACAGGGCCTCCTCCTACGAGCAGTACTTC. This sequence encodes CASSDRASSYEQYF.

The chain combines TRBV28 with TRBJ1-2; D may be TRBD1 (5 bases). Trimming cost V 2 bases and J 3 bases, with 22 bases left between them. This CDR3 is 18 amino acids long. Per germline, CDR1 MDHEN and CDR2 SYDVKM. The CDR3 DNA is TGTGCCAGCAGTTTACGGGCGGGGGTTGCCCTATTCGACTATGGCTACACCTTC. This encodes CASSLRAGVALFDYGYTF.

The chain links TRBV19 to TRBJ1-5; D ambiguous. In germline, CDR1 is LNHDA, CDR2 SQIVND (reference sequence). The V and J ends lost 1 base and 0 bases respectively, with 10 bases between them. The CDR3 loop spans 16 amino acids. CDR3 sequence reads: CASSIVAGSSNQPQHF. DNA for the CDR3: TGTGCCAGTAGTATAGTCGCGGGGAGTAGCAATCAGCCCCAGCATTTT.

The chain is built from TRBV5-1 and TRBJ2-3, with a tentative D call TRBD2 (6 bases). The CDR3 totals 15 residues. The germline V gene encodes CDR1 SGHRS and CDR2 YFSETQ. V lost 0 bases, J lost 1 base, and 9 bases lay in between. CDR3 sequence reads: CASSLEGTGTDTQYF. CDR3 bases: TGCGCCAGCAGCTTGGAGGGGACTGGCACAGATACGCAGTATTTT.

This sequence joins TRBV3-1 (or the pseudogene TRBV3-2) and TRBJ2-2, with 7 bases fitting TRBD1. Germline V gene lookup returns CDR1 LGHDT and CDR2 YNNKEL (reference sequence). V trimming: 2 bases; J trimming: 5 bases; junction bases outside the gene matches: 8. CDR3 size: 16 residues. The chain's CDR3 is CASSQPGQTVTGELFF. DNA for the CDR3: TGTGCCAGCAGCCAACCGGGACAGACCGTGACCGGGGAGCTGTTTTTT.

J is TRBJ2-1 and V is TRBV6-5; D not resolved. The V and J ends lost 5 bases and 0 bases respectively, with 8 bases between them. CDR3 size: 14 residues. In germline, CDR1 is MNHEY, CDR2 SVGAGI. The DNA of the CDR3 is TGTGCCAGCAGTATACGTAGCTCCTACAATGAGCAGTTCTTC. This translates into CASSIRSSYNEQFF.

This clone was observed a handful of times. The junction shows a germline mismatch at one end, possibly a read error. The gene calls are TRBV2 and TRBJ1-5, with 7 bases that match TRBD1. Looked up from germline, CDR1 is SNHLY and CDR2 is FYNNEI. CDR3 length equals 14 residues. The DNA of the CDR3 is TGTGCCAGCAGCGAAGGGACAGTGGATCAGCCCCAGCATTTT. Translation: CASSEGTVDQPQHF.

This chain connects TRBV5-1 to TRBJ2-7, with a weak D call TRBD2 (5 bases). The germline V gene has CDR1 SGHRS and CDR2 YFSETQ. The CDR3 has 14 residues. V shed 2 bases and J shed 2 bases, with 11 bases lying between them. The CDR3 bases are TGCGCCAGCAGCTTTTTTTCGGGAACCTACGAGCAGTACTTC. Its protein is CASSFFSGTYEQYF.

CDR3 sequence: CASSLDRATDTQYF. The CDR3 nucleotides are TGTGCCAGCAGCTTGGACAGGGCCACAGATACGCAGTATTTT. This chain connects TRBV5-4 to TRBJ2-3, with D possibly TRBD1 on 6 matching bases. In germline, CDR1 is SGHNT, CDR2 YYREEE (reference sequence). The CDR3 consists of 14 residues. The germline V and J ends were trimmed by 0 bases and 2 bases, with 7 bases remaining between them.

This chain connects TRBV6-1 to TRBJ2-2, with D unresolved. The V and J ends lost 0 bases and 6 bases respectively, with 11 bases between them. The CDR3 length is 15 residues. Germline values: CDR1 MNHNS, CDR2 SASEGT. CDR3 protein: CASSEAGSVSGELFF. CDR3 nucleotides: TGTGCCAGCAGTGAAGCCGGGTCGGTTTCCGGGGAGCTGTTTTTT.

V and J are TRBV3-1 (or the pseudogene TRBV3-2) and TRBJ2-4; D remains unclear. Trimming removed 4 bases from V and 6 bases from J, with 13 bases in between. CDR3 length: 14 residues. Looked up from germline, CDR1 is LGHDT and CDR2 is YNNKEL (reference sequence). CDR3: CASSPTGELNIQYF. The CDR3 region has the DNA TGTGCCAGCAGCCCCACTGGTGAACTAAACATTCAGTACTTC.

V gene TRBV5-1 combines with J gene TRBJ1-2; D unclear. Per the germline V gene, CDR1 is SGHRS and CDR2 is YFSETQ. CDR3 length: 16 amino acids. With 0 bases removed from V and 0 bases from J, the gap between germline ends came to 12 bases. The CDR3 sequence: CASSLAGFDSNYGYTF. The CDR3 DNA is TGCGCCAGCAGCTTGGCGGGGTTCGACTCTAACTATGGCTACACCTTC. The complete variable domain, with remaining parts taken from reference TRBV5-1 and TRBJ1-2, reads KAGVTQTPRYLIKTRGQQVTLSCSPISGHRSVSWYQQTPGQGLQFLFEYFSETQRNKGNFPGRFSGRQFSNSRSEMNVSTLELGDSALYLCASSLAGFDSNYGYTFGSGTRLTVV.

The chain links TRBV6-1 to TRBJ2-3; maybe TRBD2 (6 bases). V was clipped by 1 base and J by 6 bases, with 17 bases between them. The CDR3 extends over 16 amino acids. Germline V gene lookup returns CDR1 MNHNS and CDR2 SASEGT. CDR3 nucleotide sequence: TGTGCCAGCAGTGAAGTCCCCCCCCAGGAGGGCGATACGCAGTATTTT. Protein sequence: CASSEVPPQEGDTQYF.

The chain employs TRBV6-9 and TRBJ1-1, with 8 bases fitting TRBD1. Germline assignment: CDR1 MNHGY and CDR2 SVAAGI. The CDR3 runs to 14 residues. Unmatched junction bases numbered 5, after V lost 5 bases and J lost 3 bases. CDR3 DNA: TGTGCCAGCAGTGAACAGGGGGTAGACACTGAAGCTTTCTTT. It codes for CASSEQGVDTEAFF.

The rearrangement joins TRBV10-3 to TRBJ2-1; 9 nucleotides align to TRBD2. Trimming removed 0 bases from V and 8 bases from J; junction bases left unmatched: 8. The germline V gene encodes CDR1 ENHRY and CDR2 SYGVKD. This CDR3 spans 16 amino acids. The DNA of the CDR3 is TGTGCCATCAGTGAGTCGACAGGGATAGCGGGAGATGAGCAGTTCTTC. Protein sequence: CAISESTGIAGDEQFF.

The chain carries TRBV7-3 and TRBJ2-5, with TRBD1 matching 11 bases. Trimming at V came to 4 bases and at J to 5 bases, leaving 3 bases not matched to a gene. Germline CDR1 and CDR2: SGHTA and FQGTGA. CDR3 length: 14 amino acids. Written as DNA, the CDR3 is TGTGCCAGCAGCTCGGGACAGGGGGGCGAGACCCAGTACTTC. It translates to CASSSGQGGETQYF.

In its sample, this clone was seen once. The V call is TRBV27, the J call TRBJ2-7; TRBD1 matches at 8 bases. The V segment lost 2 bases and the J segment 2 bases; nucleotides outside the gene matches: 8. The CDR3 is 16 amino acids. Germline loops: CDR1 MNHEY, CDR2 SMNVEV (reference sequence). The CDR3 sequence: CASSLRADRGPYEQYF. In DNA, the CDR3 is TGTGCCAGCAGTTTACGGGCCGACAGGGGACCCTACGAGCAGTACTTC.

This clone has a handful of counts. J is TRBJ1-4 and V is TRBV7-3, with 10 nucleotides matching TRBD1. The CDR3 totals 19 residues. V shed 1 base and J 0 bases; nucleotides not matched to a gene: 8. The germline CDR1 and CDR2 sequences are SGHTA and FQGTGA. CDR3 sequence: CASSLIGQGGPATNEKLFF. In nucleotides, the CDR3 is TGTGCCAGCAGCTTAATAGGACAGGGGGGACCAGCAACTAATGAAAAACTGTTTTTT.

The count of this clone is one. V usage is TRBV29-1 and J usage is TRBJ1-1; possible D gene TRBD1, 5 bases. V was pared by 4 bases and J by 4 bases, with 13 bases between. This CDR3 has 13 residues. Per the germline V gene, CDR1 is SQVTM and CDR2 is ANQGSEA. This CDR3 is CSVGRGFSTEAFF. CDR3 DNA sequence: TGCAGCGTTGGAAGGGGTTTTAGCACTGAAGCTTTCTTT.